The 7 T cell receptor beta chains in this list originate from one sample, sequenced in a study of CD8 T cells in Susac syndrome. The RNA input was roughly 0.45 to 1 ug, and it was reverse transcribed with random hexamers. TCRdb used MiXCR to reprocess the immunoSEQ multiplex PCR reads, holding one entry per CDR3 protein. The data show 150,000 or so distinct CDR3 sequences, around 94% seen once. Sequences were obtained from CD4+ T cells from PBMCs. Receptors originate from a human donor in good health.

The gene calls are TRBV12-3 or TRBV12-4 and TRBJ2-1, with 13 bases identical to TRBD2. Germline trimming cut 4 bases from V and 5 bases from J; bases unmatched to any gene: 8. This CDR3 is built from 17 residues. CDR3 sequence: CASSSLGLAGAHNEQFF. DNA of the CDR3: TGTGCCAGCAGTTCCCTAGGACTAGCGGGGGCCCACAATGAGCAGTTCTTC.

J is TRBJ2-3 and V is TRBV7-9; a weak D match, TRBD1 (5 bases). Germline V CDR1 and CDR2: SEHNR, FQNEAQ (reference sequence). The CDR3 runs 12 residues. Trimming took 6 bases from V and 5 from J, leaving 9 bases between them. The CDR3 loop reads CASSPGLDTQYF. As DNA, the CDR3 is TGTGCCAGCAGTCCAGGGTTAGATACGCAGTATTTT.

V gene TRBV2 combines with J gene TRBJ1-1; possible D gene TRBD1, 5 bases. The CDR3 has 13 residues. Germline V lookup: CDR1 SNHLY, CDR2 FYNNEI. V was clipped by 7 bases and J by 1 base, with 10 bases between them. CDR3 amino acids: CASMGQANTEAFF. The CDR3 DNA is TGTGCCAGCATGGGGCAGGCGAACACTGAAGCTTTCTTT.

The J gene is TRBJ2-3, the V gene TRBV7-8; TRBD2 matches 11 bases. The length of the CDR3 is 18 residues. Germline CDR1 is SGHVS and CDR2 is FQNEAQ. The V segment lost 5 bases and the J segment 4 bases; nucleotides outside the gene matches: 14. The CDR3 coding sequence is TGTGCCAGCAGCCCCCGGCGGCTAGCGGGGGGTCGGGCAGATACGCAGTATTTT. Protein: CASSPRRLAGGRADTQYF. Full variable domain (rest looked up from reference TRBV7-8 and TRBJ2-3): GAGVSQSPRYKVAKRGQDVALRCDPISGHVSLFWYQQALGQGPEFLTYFQNEAQLDKSGLPSDRFFAERPEGSVSTLKIQRTQQEDSAVYLCASSPRRLAGGRADTQYFGPGTRLTVL.

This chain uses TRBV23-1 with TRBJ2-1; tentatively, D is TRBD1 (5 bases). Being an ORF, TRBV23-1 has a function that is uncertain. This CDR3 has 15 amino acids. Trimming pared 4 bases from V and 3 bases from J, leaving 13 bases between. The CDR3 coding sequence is TGCGCCAGCAGTCTTCCGTGGGGCTGCTACAATGAGCAGTTCTTC. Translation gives CASSLPWGCYNEQFF.

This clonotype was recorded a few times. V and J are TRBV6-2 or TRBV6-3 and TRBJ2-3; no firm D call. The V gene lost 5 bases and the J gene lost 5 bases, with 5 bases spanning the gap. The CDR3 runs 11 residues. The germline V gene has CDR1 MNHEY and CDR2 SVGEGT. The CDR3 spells CASSQQDTQYF. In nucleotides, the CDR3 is TGTGCCAGCAGTCAACAAGATACGCAGTATTTT.

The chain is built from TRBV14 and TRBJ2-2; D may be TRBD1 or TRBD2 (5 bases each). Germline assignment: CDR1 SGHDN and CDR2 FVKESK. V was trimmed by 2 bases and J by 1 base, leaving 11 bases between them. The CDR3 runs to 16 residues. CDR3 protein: CASSQMGRENTGELFF. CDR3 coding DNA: TGTGCCAGCAGCCAAATGGGACGAGAGAACACCGGGGAGCTGTTTTTT. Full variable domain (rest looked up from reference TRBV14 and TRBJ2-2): EAGVTQFPSHSVIEKGQTVTLRCDPISGHDNLYWYRRVMGKEIKFLLHFVKESKQDESGMPNNRFLAERTGGTYSTLKVQPAELEDSGVYFCASSQMGRENTGELFFGEGSRLTVL.